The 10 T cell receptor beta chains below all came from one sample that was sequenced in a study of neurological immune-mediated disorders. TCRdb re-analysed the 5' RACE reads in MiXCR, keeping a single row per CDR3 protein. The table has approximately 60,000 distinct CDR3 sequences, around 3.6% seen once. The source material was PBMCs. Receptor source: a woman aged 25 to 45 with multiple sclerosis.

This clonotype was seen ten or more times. Here the CDR3 reads CATREATNEKLFF. In nucleotides, the CDR3 is TGTGCCACAAGAGAAGCAACTAATGAAAAACTGTTTTTT. J is TRBJ1-4 and V is TRBV24-1; D is ambiguous. Germline CDR1 reads KGHDR; CDR2 reads SFDVKD. V was pared by 10 bases and J by 0 bases, with 8 bases between. The CDR3 totals 13 residues.

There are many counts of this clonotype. DNA of the CDR3: TGCGCCAGCAGCTTTAGCCAGCGGGAGGTTCACCGGACCCAGTACTTC. As protein: CASSFSQREVHRTQYF. This chain uses TRBV5-1 with TRBJ2-5, with TRBD2 matching over 9 bases. The J segment lost 7 bases and the V segment lost 2 bases, leaving 12 bases of the junction unmatched. This CDR3 is 16 amino acids long. Germline V gives CDR1 SGHRS, CDR2 YFSETQ.

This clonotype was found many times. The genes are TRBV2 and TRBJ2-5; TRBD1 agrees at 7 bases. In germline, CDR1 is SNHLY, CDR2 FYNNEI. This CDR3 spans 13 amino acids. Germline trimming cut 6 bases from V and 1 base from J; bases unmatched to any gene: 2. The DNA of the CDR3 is TGTGCCAGCAGAGGGGGCTCCCAAGAGACCCAGTACTTC. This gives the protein CASRGGSQETQYF.

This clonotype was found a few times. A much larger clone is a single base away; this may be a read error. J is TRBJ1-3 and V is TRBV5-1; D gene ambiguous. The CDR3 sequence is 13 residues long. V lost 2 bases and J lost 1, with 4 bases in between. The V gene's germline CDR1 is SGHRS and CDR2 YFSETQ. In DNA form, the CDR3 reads TGCGCCAGCAGCTTCTTATCTGGAAACACCATATATTTT. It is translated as CASSFLSGNTIYF. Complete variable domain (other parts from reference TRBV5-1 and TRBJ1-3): KAGVTQTPRYLIKTRGQQVTLSCSPISGHRSVSWYQQTPGQGLQFLFEYFSETQRNKGNFPGRFSGRQFSNSRSEMNVSTLELGDSALYLCASSFLSGNTIYFGEGSWLTVV.

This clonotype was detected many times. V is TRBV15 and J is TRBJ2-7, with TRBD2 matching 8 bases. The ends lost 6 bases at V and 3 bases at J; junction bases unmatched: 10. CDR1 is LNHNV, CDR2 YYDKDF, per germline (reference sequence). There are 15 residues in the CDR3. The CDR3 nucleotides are TGTGCCACCAGTAGGAGCGGGAGAAGCAGCTACGAGCAGTACTTC. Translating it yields CATSRSGRSSYEQYF.

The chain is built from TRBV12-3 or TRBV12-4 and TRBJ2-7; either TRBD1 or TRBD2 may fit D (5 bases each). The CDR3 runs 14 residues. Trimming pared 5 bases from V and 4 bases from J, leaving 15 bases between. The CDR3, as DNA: TGTGCCAGCAGTCGGGGAAAGGGGTCGTACGAGCAGTACTTC. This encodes CASSRGKGSYEQYF.

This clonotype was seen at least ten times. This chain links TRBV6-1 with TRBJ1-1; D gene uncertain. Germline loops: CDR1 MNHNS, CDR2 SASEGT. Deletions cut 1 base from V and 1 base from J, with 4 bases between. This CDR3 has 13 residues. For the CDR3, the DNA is TGTGCCAGCAGTGAAGGCAGGAACACTGAAGCTTTCTTT. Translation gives CASSEGRNTEAFF.

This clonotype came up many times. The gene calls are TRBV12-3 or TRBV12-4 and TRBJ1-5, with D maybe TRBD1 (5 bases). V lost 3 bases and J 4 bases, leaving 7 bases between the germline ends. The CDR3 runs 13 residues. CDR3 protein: CASSLTENQPQHF. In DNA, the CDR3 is TGTGCCAGCAGTTTGACAGAAAATCAGCCCCAGCATTTT.

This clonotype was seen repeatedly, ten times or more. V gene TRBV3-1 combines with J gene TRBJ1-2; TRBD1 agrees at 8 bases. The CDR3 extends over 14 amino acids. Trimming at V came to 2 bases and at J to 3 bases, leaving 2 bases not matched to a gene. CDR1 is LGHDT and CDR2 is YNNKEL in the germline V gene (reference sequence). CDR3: CASSQWTGHYGYTF. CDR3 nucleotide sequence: TGTGCCAGCAGCCAATGGACAGGGCACTATGGCTACACCTTC.

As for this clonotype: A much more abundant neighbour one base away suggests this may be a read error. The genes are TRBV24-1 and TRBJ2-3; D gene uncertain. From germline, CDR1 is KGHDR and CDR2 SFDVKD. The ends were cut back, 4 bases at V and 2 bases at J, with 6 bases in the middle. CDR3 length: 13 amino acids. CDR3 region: CATSDQYTDTQYF. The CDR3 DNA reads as TGTGCCACCAGTGACCAATACACAGATACGCAGTATTTT.